The 29 T cell receptor beta chains reported below all come from one sample, sequenced in a study of T cells after yellow fever vaccination. TCRdb reprocessed the 5' RACE reads via MiXCR and lists one record per CDR3 protein. The table lists some 300,000 distinct CDR3 sequences, less than 9.5% of them singletons, with about 3% in the top ten. The specimen comprised CD4+ T cells sorted from PBMCs, sampled 5 days after the yellow fever booster vaccination. All receptors come from a man in his late teens or twenties who received the YFV17D yellow fever vaccine.

The chain couples TRBV15 to TRBJ1-3; D may be TRBD1 (6 bases). Trimming took off 3 bases at V and 0 bases at J, with 12 bases between the two ends. The V gene's germline CDR1 is LNHNV and CDR2 YYDKDF (reference sequence). CDR3 length equals 16 residues. The CDR3: CATSRNREISGNTIYF. DNA for the CDR3: TGTGCCACCAGCAGGAACAGGGAAATCTCTGGAAACACCATATATTTT.

The rearrangement links TRBV4-1 to TRBJ1-2; D not certain. V shed 1 base and J shed 4 bases, with 13 bases lying between them. This CDR3 is 15 amino acids long. Germline-derived CDR1 and CDR2 are MGHRA and YSYEKL. The CDR3 region has the DNA TGCGCCAGCAGCCAAGTTTGGTCTTCATTCTATGGCTACACCTTC. Protein sequence: CASSQVWSSFYGYTF.

This clonotype has only a few counts. The chain joins TRBV6-2 or TRBV6-3 to TRBJ2-3, with 7 nucleotides matching TRBD2. The ends lost 5 bases at V and 2 bases at J; junction bases unmatched: 13. CDR1 MNHEY and CDR2 SVGEGT come from the germline V gene. The CDR3 extends over 17 amino acids. The CDR3 DNA follows: TGTGCCAGCAGTCCCCATCTGGGGGGGTCTCTCACAGATACGCAGTATTTT. Translating it yields CASSPHLGGSLTDTQYF.

At least ten counts were recorded for this clonotype. The CDR3 here is CASREQGAVTEAFF. CDR3 DNA sequence: TGTGCCAGCAGGGAGCAGGGGGCGGTCACTGAAGCTTTCTTT. This rearrangement joins TRBV3-1 to TRBJ1-1, with 8 bases that match TRBD1. Germline loops: CDR1 LGHDT, CDR2 YNNKEL (reference sequence). The J segment lost 4 bases and the V segment lost 6 bases, leaving 7 bases of the junction unmatched. The length of the CDR3 is 14 residues.

This clonotype was recorded at least ten times. The chain links TRBV7-2 to TRBJ1-3, with D tentatively TRBD1 (5 bases). V gave up 5 bases and J gave up 4 bases, with 15 bases separating them. Germline CDR1 SGHTA, CDR2 FQGNSA. The CDR3 consists of 15 residues. The CDR3 sequence is CASSPAGGYGNTIYF. The CDR3 DNA reads TGTGCCAGCAGCCCAGCCGGGGGGTACGGAAACACCATATATTTT.

Details on this clonotype: The junction does not match germline at one end; this may be a read error. The CDR3 DNA reads as TGTGCCATCAACCCGGGACGAACGAGCTCTGGGTCCAACGTCCTGACTTTC. Translation gives CAINPGRTSSGSNVLTF. This chain links TRBV10-3 with TRBJ2-6; tentatively, D is TRBD1 or TRBD2 (5 bases each). CDR3 length: 17 amino acids. Germline lookup yields CDR1 ENHRY and CDR2 SYGVKD.

CDR3 region: CSASFGAYGYTF. CDR3 nucleotides: TGCAGTGCTAGTTTCGGTGCCTATGGCTACACCTTC. This rearrangement joins TRBV20-1 to TRBJ1-2; no definite D call. CDR3 length equals 12 residues. CDR1 is DFQATT, CDR2 SNEGSKA, per germline (reference sequence). Trimming stripped 3 bases from V and 4 bases from J, with 9 bases between.

V and J are TRBV7-3 and TRBJ2-3; the D is unclear. The CDR3 spans 13 residues. CDR1 and CDR2 from the germline V gene are SGHTA and FQGTGA. V was cut by 1 base and J by 5 bases, with 7 bases left in between. This CDR3 reads CASSLSLGDTQYF. In nucleotides, the CDR3 is TGTGCCAGCAGCTTAAGTTTAGGAGATACGCAGTATTTT.

The CDR3 reads CATSLGANQPQHF. CDR3 DNA: TGTGCCACCTCTTTGGGCGCTAATCAGCCCCAGCATTTT. The chain carries TRBV15 and TRBJ1-5; no clear D gene. CDR3 size: 13 residues. V gave up 8 bases and J gave up 4 bases, with 12 bases separating them. CDR1 and CDR2 from the germline V gene are LNHNV and YYDKDF (reference sequence). Full variable domain (remainder filled in from reference TRBV15 and TRBJ1-5): DAMVIQNPRYQVTQFGKPVTLSCSQTLNHNVMYWYQQKSSQAPKLLFHYYDKDFNNEADTPDNFQSRRPNTSFCFLDIRSPGLGDTAMYLCATSLGANQPQHFGDGTRLSIL.

The chain employs TRBV14 and TRBJ2-1; TRBD2 aligns across 16 bases. Per the germline V gene, CDR1 is SGHDN and CDR2 is FVKESK. The CDR3 totals 18 residues. V lost 3 bases and J lost 8; bases outside the gene matches: 10. The CDR3 nucleotides are TGTGCCAGCAGCCACCTACCGGGACTAGCGGGGGGGCGTTATGAGCAGTTCTTC. Protein product: CASSHLPGLAGGRYEQFF.

This chain connects TRBV2 to TRBJ2-3, with D hard to call. Germline V gene data show CDR1 as SNHLY and CDR2 as FYNNEI. V gave up 8 bases and J gave up 3 bases, with 12 bases separating them. The length of the CDR3 is 13 residues. Here the CDR3 reads CASGPRTTDTQYF. The DNA of the CDR3 is TGTGCCAGCGGGCCACGGACGACAGATACGCAGTATTTT. Using reference TRBV2 and TRBJ2-3 for the parts outside the CDR3, the full variable domain is EPEVTQTPSHQVTQMGQEVILRCVPISNHLYFYWYRQILGQKVEFLVSFYNNEISEKSEIFDDQFSVERPDGSNFTLKIRSTKLEDSAMYFCASGPRTTDTQYFGPGTRLTVL.

This clonotype was observed at least ten times. CDR3 sequence (DNA): TGCAGCGTTGGGACAGGGGGCACAGATACGCAGTATTTT. It translates to CSVGTGGTDTQYF. V and J are TRBV29-1 and TRBJ2-3; 9 bases line up with TRBD1. The ends lost 4 bases at V and 1 base at J; junction bases unmatched: 0. In germline, CDR1 is SQVTM, CDR2 ANQGSEA. The CDR3 is 13 amino acids.

The V gene is TRBV5-5, the J gene TRBJ1-3; tentatively, D is TRBD1 (6 bases). Per the germline V gene, CDR1 is SGHKS and CDR2 is YYEKEE (reference sequence). V lost 0 bases and J 0 bases, leaving 10 bases between the germline ends. The CDR3 loop spans 16 amino acids. DNA of the CDR3: TGTGCCAGCAGCTTGGGGACAGCGGCCTCTGGAAACACCATATATTTT. This codes for CASSLGTAASGNTIYF.

This clonotype was recorded a few times. The chain uses TRBV7-8 and TRBJ2-7; D remains ambiguous. V dropped 2 bases and J dropped 0 bases, with 5 bases sitting between them. CDR1 SGHVS and CDR2 FQNEAQ come from the germline V gene. The length of the CDR3 is 13 residues. CDR3 region: CASSLQTSYEQYV. CDR3 nucleotides: TGTGCCAGCAGCTTACAGACCTCCTACGAGCAGTACGTC.

This clonotype was found many times. The chain's CDR3 is CASSQGPQGAGTQYF. CDR3 in DNA: TGTGCCAGCAGCCAGGGCCCCCAAGGGGCTGGTACGCAGTATTTT. The rearrangement uses TRBV3-1 and TRBJ2-3; D might be TRBD1 (5 bases). The CDR3 consists of 15 residues. Germline assignment: CDR1 LGHDT and CDR2 YNNKEL (reference sequence). V was pared by 3 bases and J by 8 bases, with 18 bases between.

This clonotype was counted many times. The CDR3 region is CATSPPRGTGQNYGYTF. Here the CDR3 DNA reads TGTGCCACCAGTCCTCCCAGGGGGACAGGGCAAAACTATGGCTACACCTTC. The J gene is TRBJ1-2, the V gene TRBV15; 9 bases map to TRBD1. The CDR3 runs 17 residues. From germline, CDR1 is LNHNV and CDR2 YYDKDF (reference sequence). V lost 6 bases and J lost 2; bases outside the gene matches: 13.

The CDR3 DNA follows: TGTGCCAGCAGTCCCCTTGGTTCGACAGGGGTCGGTACGCAGTATTTT. Translating gives CASSPLGSTGVGTQYF. V and J are TRBV6-2 or TRBV6-3 and TRBJ2-3, with 8 bases that match TRBD1. V lost 5 bases and J lost 8; bases outside the gene matches: 15. Germline CDR1 and CDR2: MNHEY and SVGEGT. This CDR3 has 16 amino acids.

The chain employs TRBV2 and TRBJ2-5; D gene unclear. This CDR3 region has 13 residues. Germline loops: CDR1 SNHLY, CDR2 FYNNEI. V shed 1 base and J shed 2 bases, with 5 bases lying between them. CDR3 sequence: CASSEGLQETQYF. CDR3 in DNA: TGTGCCAGCAGTGAAGGACTGCAAGAGACCCAGTACTTC.

The chain is built from TRBV7-2 and TRBJ1-2; D gene ambiguous. Germline assignment: CDR1 SGHTA and CDR2 FQGNSA. CDR3 length equals 14 residues. Deletions cut 4 bases from V and 2 bases from J, with 11 bases between. CDR3 bases: TGTGCCAGCAGCTCCCCCGGACGGAACTATGGCTACACCTTC. Its protein is CASSSPGRNYGYTF.

This clonotype was counted between two and nine times. This chain joins TRBV4-3 and TRBJ2-3; TRBD2 might be the D (7 bases). Germline CDR1 is LGHNA and CDR2 is YSLEER. V lost 4 bases, J lost 1 base, and 15 bases lay in between. This CDR3 contains 16 residues. The CDR3 coding sequence is TGCGCCAGCAGCCGAGGGGAGGGGGGGGGCACAGATACGCAGTATTTT. Protein product: CASSRGEGGGTDTQYF.

This clonotype showed up just a few times. This chain uses TRBV10-2 with TRBJ1-5; 10 bases line up with TRBD1. Trimming removed 3 bases from V and 7 bases from J; junction bases left unmatched: 9. The CDR3 totals 16 residues. CDR1 WSHSY and CDR2 SAAADI come from the germline V gene. The CDR3 is CASSDFPGQGQQPQHF. The CDR3 DNA follows: TGCGCCAGCAGTGACTTTCCGGGACAGGGGCAACAGCCCCAGCATTTT.

V is TRBV7-2 and J is TRBJ1-1; D is perhaps TRBD1 (6 bases). This CDR3 contains 18 residues. Trimming stripped 2 bases from V and 4 bases from J, with 23 bases between. Germline assignment: CDR1 SGHTA and CDR2 FQGNSA. As DNA, the CDR3 is TGTGCCAGCAGCTTAATGCTGAGGGGGACGGGGCATGCCACTGAAGCTTTCTTT. Translation: CASSLMLRGTGHATEAFF. The full variable domain, its missing parts supplied by reference TRBV7-2 and TRBJ1-1, is GAGVSQSPSNKVTEKGKDVELRCDPISGHTALYWYRQSLGQGLEFLIYFQGNSAPDKSGLPSDRFSAERTGGSVSTLTIQRTQQEDSAVYLCASSLMLRGTGHATEAFFGQGTRLTVV.

This clonotype was seen a handful of times. The rearrangement uses TRBV7-2 and TRBJ2-2, with D perhaps matching TRBD1 or TRBD2 (5 bases each). The germline CDR1 and CDR2 sequences are SGHTA and FQGNSA. This CDR3 has 14 amino acids. V was pared by 5 bases and J by 4 bases, with 11 bases between. The CDR3 reads CASSPGATTGELFF. The CDR3 DNA reads as TGTGCCAGCAGCCCCGGGGCTACCACCGGGGAGCTGTTTTTT.

The chain recombines TRBV7-2 with TRBJ2-5; 9 bases align to TRBD1. Germline loops: CDR1 SGHTA, CDR2 FQGNSA. This CDR3 region has 16 residues. After removal of 0 bases from V and 5 bases from J, the junction contained 7 bases not matched to a gene. CDR3 amino acids: CASSLAGQGSRETQYF. CDR3 coding DNA: TGTGCCAGCAGCTTAGCGGGACAGGGAAGTAGGGAGACCCAGTACTTC.

This chain connects TRBV5-4 to TRBJ1-1; D call uncertain. The V gene's germline CDR1 is SGHNT and CDR2 YYREEE (reference sequence). V was clipped by 4 bases and J by 0 bases, with 10 bases between them. The CDR3 spans 14 residues. The CDR3 sequence is CASSQGELNTEAFF. The DNA of the CDR3 is TGTGCCAGCAGCCAAGGAGAGCTGAACACTGAAGCTTTCTTT. Full variable domain (missing parts from reference TRBV5-4 and TRBJ1-1): ETGVTQSPTHLIKTRGQQVTLRCSSQSGHNTVSWYQQALGQGPQFIFQYYREEENGRGNFPPRFSGLQFPNYSSELNVNALELDDSALYLCASSQGELNTEAFFGQGTRLTVV.

This clonotype was detected many times. V and J are TRBV4-3 and TRBJ2-3; D is undetermined. V lost 0 bases, J lost 1 base, and 5 bases lay in between. The CDR3 is made up of 14 amino acids. CDR1 is LGHNA and CDR2 is YSLEER in the germline V gene. In DNA, the CDR3 is TGCGCCAGCAGCCAAGAGACGGGCACAGATACGCAGTATTTT. This gives the protein CASSQETGTDTQYF.

The sample holds many counts of this clonotype. The gene calls are TRBV7-9 and TRBJ1-6; no firm D call. CDR1 SEHNR and CDR2 FQNEAQ come from the germline V gene (reference sequence). Trimming pared 5 bases from V and 9 bases from J, leaving 11 bases between. The CDR3 covers 13 residues. The CDR3 sequence is CASSPTAGSPLHF. CDR3 nucleotides: TGTGCCAGCAGCCCGACCGCGGGTTCACCCCTCCACTTT.

This chain uses TRBV10-3 with TRBJ2-3; TRBD2 might be the D (7 bases). The V end lost 9 bases, the J end lost 2 bases, and 15 bases lay between the germline ends. The CDR3 sequence is 14 residues long. Germline loops: CDR1 ENHRY, CDR2 SYGVKD. CDR3 sequence (DNA): TGTGCCATAGGCGCGGGGGCAATCACAGATACGCAGTATTTT. Protein: CAIGAGAITDTQYF.

This clonotype was seen ten or more times. The rearrangement joins TRBV5-1 to TRBJ2-6; no clear D. The CDR3 contains 15 residues. From germline, CDR1 is SGHRS and CDR2 YFSETQ. V lost 2 bases and J lost 0, with 6 bases in between. CDR3 nucleotide sequence: TGCGCCAGCAGCTTTTCTGTCTCTGGGGCCAACGTCCTGACTTTC. Its protein product is CASSFSVSGANVLTF.